The clone carrying this T cell receptor (beta chain) occurred a few times. Its antigen is as yet unknown. The CDR3 totals 14 residues. Trimming took off 3 bases at V and 8 bases at J, with 13 bases between the two ends. This sample stems from a study of blood T cells in healthy people across ages. Findings and limits, study-wide: Considered underestimates were the diversity estimates obtained from one million T cells.

It was with a sample-barcoded 5' primer and a J-beta primer mix that a second PCR of roughly 7 to 12 cycles was run. Each CDR3 protein gets one entry after TCRdb re-called the 5' RACE reads with MiXCR. The table shows some 850,000 distinct CDR3 sequences, with approximately 24% occurring only once. Another study also made use of these data, one on T cells of mothers and their children.

The sample was blood. This TCR came from a boy aged 5-17 years in good health. The chain combines TRBV12-3 or TRBV12-4 with TRBJ1-4, with D perhaps matching TRBD1 (6 bases). CDR3 nucleotides: TGTGCCAGCAGTTTTGGGGGCGCAGGCGAAAAACTGTTTTTT. It translates to CASSFGGAGEKLFF.